This paragraph covers one T cell receptor beta chain sequence. The length of the CDR3 is 14 residues. In germline, CDR1 is SGHVS, CDR2 FQNEAQ. Trimming took off 5 bases at V and 2 bases at J, with 7 bases between the two ends. TCRdb reprocessed the PCR reads with MiXCR, giving one entry per CDR3 protein. This table has some 20,000 distinct CDR3 sequences, over 45% appearing once. These data are taken from a study of tumor-infiltrating lymphocytes in oesophageal squamous cell carcinoma. Sequenced sample: esophageal tumor tissue. The chain uses TRBV7-8 and TRBJ2-6, with D unclear. The receptor comes from a male donor with esophageal squamous cell carcinoma. The DNA of the CDR3 is TGTGCCAGCAGCCCTACGGCTGGGGCCAACGTCCTGACTTTC. It yields the protein CASSPTAGANVLTF.